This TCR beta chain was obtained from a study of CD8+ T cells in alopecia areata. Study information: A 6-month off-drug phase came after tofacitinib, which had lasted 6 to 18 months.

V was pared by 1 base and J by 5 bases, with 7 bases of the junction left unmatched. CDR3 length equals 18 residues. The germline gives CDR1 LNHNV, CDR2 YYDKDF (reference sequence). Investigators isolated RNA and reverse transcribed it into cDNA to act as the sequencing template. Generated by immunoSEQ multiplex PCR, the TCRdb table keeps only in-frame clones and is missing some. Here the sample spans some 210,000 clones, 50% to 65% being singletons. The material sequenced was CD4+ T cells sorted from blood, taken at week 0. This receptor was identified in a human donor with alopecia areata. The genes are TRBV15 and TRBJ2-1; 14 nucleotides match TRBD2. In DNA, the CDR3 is TGTGCCACCAGCAGAGCCCCTGGGACTAGCGGGAGAGACAATGAGCAGTTCTTC. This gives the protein CATSRAPGTSGRDNEQFF. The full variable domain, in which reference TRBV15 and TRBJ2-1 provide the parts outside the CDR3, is DAMVIQNPRYQVTQFGKPVTLSCSQTLNHNVMYWYQQKSSQAPKLLFHYYDKDFNNEADTPDNFQSRRPNTSFCFLDIRSPGLGDTAMYLCATSRAPGTSGRDNEQFFGPGTRLTVL.